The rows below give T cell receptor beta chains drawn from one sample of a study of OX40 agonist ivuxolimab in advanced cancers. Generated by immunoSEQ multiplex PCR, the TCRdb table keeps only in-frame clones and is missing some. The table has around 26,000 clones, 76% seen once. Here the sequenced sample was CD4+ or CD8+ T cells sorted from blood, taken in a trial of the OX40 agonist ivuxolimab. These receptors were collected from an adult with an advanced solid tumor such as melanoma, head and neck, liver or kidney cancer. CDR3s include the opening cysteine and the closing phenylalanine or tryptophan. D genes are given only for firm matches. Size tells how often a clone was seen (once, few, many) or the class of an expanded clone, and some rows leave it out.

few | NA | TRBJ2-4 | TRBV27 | CASSFREFYPAKNIQYF | TGTGCCAGCAGCTTCCGGGAGTTTTATCCAGCCAAAAACATTCAGTACTTC
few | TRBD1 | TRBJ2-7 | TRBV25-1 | CASSEGRGGTGSYEQYF | TGTGCCAGCAGTGAGGGGAGGGGAGGGACAGGGTCCTACGAGCAGTACTTC
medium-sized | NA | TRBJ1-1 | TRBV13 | CASSTEEGGGRQAFF | TGTGCCAGCAGTACCGAAGAGGGGGGCGGTCGGCAAGCTTTCTTT
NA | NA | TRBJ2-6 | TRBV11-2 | CASSSVGITGANVLTF | TGTGCCAGCAGCTCGGTCGGGATAACTGGGGCCAACGTCCTGACTTTC
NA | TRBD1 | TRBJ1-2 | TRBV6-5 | CASSLRTGLFGYTF | TGTGCCAGCAGTCTTCGGACAGGGTTATTTGGCTACACCTTC
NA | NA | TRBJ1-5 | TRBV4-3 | CASSQDRTSGNQPQHF | TGCGCCAGCAGCCAAGATCGTACGTCAGGGAATCAGCCCCAGCATTTT
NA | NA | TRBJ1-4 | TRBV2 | CASSERYPRREKLFF | TGTGCCAGCAGTGAAAGGTATCCTCGTCGGGAAAAACTGTTTTTT
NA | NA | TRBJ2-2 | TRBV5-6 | CASSLTGLPLAGELFF | TGTGCCAGCAGCTTAACAGGGTTGCCACTGGCCGGGGAGCTGTTTTTT
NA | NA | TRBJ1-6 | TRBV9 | CASSVVGSTTSPLHF | TGTGCCAGCAGCGTAGTAGGGTCCACTACCTCACCCCTCCACTTT
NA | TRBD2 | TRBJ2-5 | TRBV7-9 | CASSTTSGGLETQYF | TGTGCCAGCAGCACGACTAGCGGGGGGCTGGAGACCCAGTACTTC
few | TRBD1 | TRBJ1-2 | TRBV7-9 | CASSWAGQERGYTF | TGTGCCAGCAGCTGGGCAGGACAGGAGCGAGGCTACACCTTC
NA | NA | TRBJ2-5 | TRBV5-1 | CASSGETQYF | TGCGCCAGCAGTGGAGAGACCCAGTACTTC
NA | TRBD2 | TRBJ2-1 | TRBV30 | CAWRPCGRGGNEQFF | TGTGCCTGGAGGCCATGTGGCCGGGGGGGGAATGAGCAGTTCTTC
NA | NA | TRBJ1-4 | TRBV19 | CASSMGSEKLFF | TGTGCCAGTAGTATGGGTTCTGAAAAACTGTTTTTT
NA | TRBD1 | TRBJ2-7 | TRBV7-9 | CASSTWTGTYEQYF | TGTGCCAGCAGCACATGGACAGGGACCTACGAGCAGTACTTC
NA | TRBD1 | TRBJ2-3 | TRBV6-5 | CASSYGQGEDTQYF | TGTGCCAGCAGTTACGGACAGGGGGAAGATACGCAGTATTTT
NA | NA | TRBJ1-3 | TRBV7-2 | CASRKTSPPGNTIYF | TGTGCCAGCAGGAAGACAAGTCCACCTGGAAACACCATATATTTT
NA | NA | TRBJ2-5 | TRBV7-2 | CASSLNLHRTETQYF | TGTGCCAGCAGCTTAAATCTTCATAGGACGGAGACCCAGTACTTC
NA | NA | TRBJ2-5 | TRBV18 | CASCPGRSQETQYF | TGTGCCAGCTGCCCGGGACGGAGCCAAGAGACCCAGTACTTC
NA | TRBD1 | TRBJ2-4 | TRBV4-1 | CASSRTGEGNIQYF | TGCGCCAGCAGTCGGACAGGGGAGGGAAACATTCAGTACTTC
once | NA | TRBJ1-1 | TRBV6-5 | CASSYSTRGTAEAFF | TGTGCCAGCAGTTACTCGACTAGGGGAACGGCTGAAGCTTTCTTT
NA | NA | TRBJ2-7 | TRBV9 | CASSRARTERQYF | TGTGCCAGCAGCCGCGCCCGGACCGAGAGGCAGTACTTC
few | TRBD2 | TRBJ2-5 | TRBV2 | CASNRWGGQETQYF | TGTGCCAGCAACCGATGGGGAGGGCAAGAGACCCAGTACTTC
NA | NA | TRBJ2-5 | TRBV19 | CASSSGSQETQYF | TGTGCCAGTAGCTCAGGGAGCCAAGAGACCCAGTACTTC
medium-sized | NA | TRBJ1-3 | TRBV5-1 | CASSLVALKALSGNTIYF | TGCGCCAGCAGCTTGGTGGCCCTAAAGGCCCTCTCTGGAAACACCATATATTTT
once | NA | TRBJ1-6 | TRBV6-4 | CASRGQAGNSPLHF | TGTGCCAGCCGAGGGCAGGCGGGGAATTCACCCCTCCACTTT
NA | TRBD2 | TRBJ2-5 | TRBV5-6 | CASSKIGGAQETQYF | TGTGCCAGCAGCAAGATCGGGGGGGCACAGGAGACCCAGTACTTC
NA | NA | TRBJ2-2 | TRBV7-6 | CASSLTMSGQYTGELFF | TGTGCCAGCAGCTTAACCATGTCCGGACAGTACACCGGGGAGCTGTTTTTT
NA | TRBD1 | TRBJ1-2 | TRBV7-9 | CASSFDRDLGGYTF | TGTGCCAGCAGCTTTGACAGGGACCTCGGGGGCTACACCTTC
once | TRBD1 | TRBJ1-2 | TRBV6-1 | CASSLTTGGSYGYTF | TGTGCCAGCAGTCTTACGACAGGGGGATCCTATGGCTACACCTTC
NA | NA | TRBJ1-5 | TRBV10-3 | CAISESGSNQPQHF | TGTGCCATCAGTGAGTCAGGTAGCAATCAGCCCCAGCATTTT
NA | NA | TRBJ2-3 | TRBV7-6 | CASSLAQTDTQYF | TGTGCCAGCAGCTTAGCACAGACAGATACGCAGTATTTT
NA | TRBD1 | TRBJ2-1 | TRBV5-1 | CASSLFGQGTLSSYNEQFF | TGCGCCAGCAGCTTGTTTGGACAGGGCACTCTCTCCTCCTACAATGAGCAGTTCTTC
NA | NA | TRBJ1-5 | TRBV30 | CAWGPRGNQPQHF | TGTGCCTGGGGACCCCGGGGGAATCAGCCCCAGCATTTT
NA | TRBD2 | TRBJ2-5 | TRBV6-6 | CASRTGGLSLEETQYF | TGTGCCAGCCGTACGGGGGGGCTTTCGTTGGAAGAGACCCAGTACTTC
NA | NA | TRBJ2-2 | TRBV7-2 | CASSLDAPNTGELFF | TGTGCCAGCAGCTTAGATGCTCCTAACACCGGGGAGCTGTTTTTT
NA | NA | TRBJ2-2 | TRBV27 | CASSLQGTGELFF | TGTGCCAGCAGTTTACAGGGTACCGGGGAGCTGTTTTTT
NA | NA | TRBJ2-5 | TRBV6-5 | CASSSSNSRAQYF | TGTGCCAGCAGTTCCTCCAATTCCCGGGCCCAGTACTTC
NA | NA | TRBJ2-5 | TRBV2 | CASSSTGWGETQYF | TGTGCCAGCAGTTCTACAGGGTGGGGGGAGACCCAGTACTTC
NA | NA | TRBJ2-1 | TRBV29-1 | CSTRPANEQFF | TGCAGCACGCGCCCCGCTAATGAGCAGTTCTTC
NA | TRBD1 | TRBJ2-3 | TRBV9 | CASSETGGFRDTQYF | TGTGCCAGCAGCGAAACAGGGGGTTTCAGAGATACGCAGTATTTT
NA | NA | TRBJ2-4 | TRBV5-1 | CASSTGDRTIQYF | TGCGCCAGCAGCACGGGAGACAGGACCATTCAGTACTTC
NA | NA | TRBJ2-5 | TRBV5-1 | CASSSNDLRETQYF | TGCGCCAGCAGCTCCAACGATCTGAGAGAGACCCAGTACTTC
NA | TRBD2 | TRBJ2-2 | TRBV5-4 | CASSLLANLNTGELFF | TGTGCCAGCAGCTTACTAGCGAATTTGAACACCGGGGAGCTGTTTTTT
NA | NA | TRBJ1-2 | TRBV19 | CASRTPLQDGYTF | TGTGCCAGTAGGACACCTCTTCAGGATGGCTACACCTTC
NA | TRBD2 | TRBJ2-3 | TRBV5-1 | CASRSGLAGGTDTQYF | TGCGCCAGCAGGTCCGGACTAGCGGGGGGCACAGATACGCAGTATTTT
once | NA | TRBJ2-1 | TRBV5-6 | CASSLVGTYLNEQFF | TGTGCCAGCAGCTTGGTAGGCACCTACTTGAATGAGCAGTTCTTC
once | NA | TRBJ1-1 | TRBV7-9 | CASSRETNTEAFF | TGTGCCAGCAGCCGGGAGACGAACACTGAAGCTTTCTTT
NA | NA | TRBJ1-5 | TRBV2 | CATRGGSGGDSNQPQHF | TGTGCCACCCGGGGGGGCTCAGGCGGGGATTCAAATCAGCCCCAGCATTTT
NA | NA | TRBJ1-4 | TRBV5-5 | CASSYLRTDHNEKLFF | TGTGCCAGCAGCTACTTAAGGACAGACCATAATGAAAAACTGTTTTTT
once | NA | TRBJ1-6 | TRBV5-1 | CASSLDRGPNSPLHF | TGCGCCAGCAGCTTGGATCGGGGCCCAAATTCACCCCTCCACTTT
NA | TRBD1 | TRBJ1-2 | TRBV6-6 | CASSGQQGARYGYTF | TGTGCCAGCAGTGGACAACAGGGGGCGCGGTATGGCTACACCTTC
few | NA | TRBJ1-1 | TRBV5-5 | CASDRLNTEAFF | TGTGCCAGCGACAGGTTGAACACTGAAGCTTTCTTT
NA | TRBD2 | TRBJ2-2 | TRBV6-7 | CASSSWLADNPAIDYTGELFF | TGTGCCAGCAGTTCATGGCTAGCGGACAATCCTGCGATAGATTATACCGGGGAGCTGTTTTTT
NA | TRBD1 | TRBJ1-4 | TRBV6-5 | CASSLQGREKLFF | TGTGCCAGCAGCCTACAGGGGAGGGAAAAACTGTTTTTT